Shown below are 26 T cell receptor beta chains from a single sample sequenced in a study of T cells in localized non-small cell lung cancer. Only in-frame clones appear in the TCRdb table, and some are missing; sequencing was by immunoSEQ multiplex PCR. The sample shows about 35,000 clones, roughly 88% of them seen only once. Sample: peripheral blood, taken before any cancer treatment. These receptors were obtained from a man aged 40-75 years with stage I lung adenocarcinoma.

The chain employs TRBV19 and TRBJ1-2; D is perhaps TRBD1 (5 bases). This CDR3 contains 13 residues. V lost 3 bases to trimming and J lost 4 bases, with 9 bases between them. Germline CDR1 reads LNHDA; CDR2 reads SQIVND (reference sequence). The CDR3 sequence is CASSIQGSYGYTF. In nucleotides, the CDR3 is TGTGCCAGTAGTATCCAGGGCTCCTATGGCTACACCTTC.

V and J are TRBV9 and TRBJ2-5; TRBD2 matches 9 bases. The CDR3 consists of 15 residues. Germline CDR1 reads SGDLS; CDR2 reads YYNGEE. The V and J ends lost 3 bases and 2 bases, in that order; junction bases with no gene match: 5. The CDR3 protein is CASSALAGYQETQYF. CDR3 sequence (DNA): TGTGCCAGCAGCGCCCTAGCGGGGTATCAAGAGACCCAGTACTTC.

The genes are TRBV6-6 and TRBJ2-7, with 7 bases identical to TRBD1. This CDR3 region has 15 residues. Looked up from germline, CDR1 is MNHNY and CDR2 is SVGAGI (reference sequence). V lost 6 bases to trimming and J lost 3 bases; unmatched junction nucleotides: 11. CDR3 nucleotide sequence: TGTGCCAGCAGACACGACAGGGATCTTCTCTACGAGCAGTACTTC. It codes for CASRHDRDLLYEQYF.

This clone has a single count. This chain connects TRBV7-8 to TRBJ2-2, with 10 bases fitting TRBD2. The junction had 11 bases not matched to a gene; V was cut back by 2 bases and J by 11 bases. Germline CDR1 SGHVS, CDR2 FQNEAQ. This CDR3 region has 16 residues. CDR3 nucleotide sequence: TGTGCCAGCAGCTTAAGTTTAGGACTAGCGGCAAGCGAGCTGTTTTTT. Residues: CASSLSLGLAASELFF.

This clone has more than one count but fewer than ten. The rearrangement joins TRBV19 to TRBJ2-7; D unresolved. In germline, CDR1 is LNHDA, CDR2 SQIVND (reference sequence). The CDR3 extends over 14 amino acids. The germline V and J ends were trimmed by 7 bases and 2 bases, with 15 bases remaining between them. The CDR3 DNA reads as TGTGCCAGTACCGAGATGACTGGACCCTACGAGCAGTACTTC. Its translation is CASTEMTGPYEQYF. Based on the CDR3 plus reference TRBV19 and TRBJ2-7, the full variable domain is DGGITQSPKYLFRKEGQNVTLSCEQNLNHDAMYWYRQDPGQGLRLIYYSQIVNDFQKGDIAEGYSVSREKKESFPLTVTSAQKNPTAFYLCASTEMTGPYEQYFGPGTRLTVT.

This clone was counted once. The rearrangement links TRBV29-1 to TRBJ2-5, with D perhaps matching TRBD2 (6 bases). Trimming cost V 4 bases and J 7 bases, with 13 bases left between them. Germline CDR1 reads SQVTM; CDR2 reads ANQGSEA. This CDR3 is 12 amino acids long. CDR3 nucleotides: TGCAGCGTTGGGAGGGCGGACGGGACCCAGTACTTC. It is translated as CSVGRADGTQYF.

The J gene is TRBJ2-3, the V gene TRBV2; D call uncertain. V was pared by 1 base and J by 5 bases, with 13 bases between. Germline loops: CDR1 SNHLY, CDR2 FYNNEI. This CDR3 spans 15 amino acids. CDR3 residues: CASSEGGFPQDTQYF. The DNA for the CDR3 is TGTGCCAGCAGTGAAGGTGGCTTTCCACAAGATACGCAGTATTTT.

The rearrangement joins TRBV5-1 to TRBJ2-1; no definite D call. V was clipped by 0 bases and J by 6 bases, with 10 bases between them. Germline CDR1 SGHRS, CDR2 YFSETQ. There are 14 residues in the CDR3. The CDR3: CASSLGRASNEQFF. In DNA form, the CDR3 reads TGCGCCAGCAGCTTGGGTAGGGCTTCCAATGAGCAGTTCTTC.

The CDR3 nucleotides read TGTGCCAGCAGCTCAGCTAAGTCGGACACTGAAGCTTTCTTT. Residues: CASSSAKSDTEAFF. This rearrangement joins TRBV5-4 to TRBJ1-1; D gene uncertain. The CDR3 sequence is 14 residues long. Germline CDR1 reads SGHNT; CDR2 reads YYREEE (reference sequence). The V and J ends lost 3 bases and 3 bases respectively, with 12 bases between them.

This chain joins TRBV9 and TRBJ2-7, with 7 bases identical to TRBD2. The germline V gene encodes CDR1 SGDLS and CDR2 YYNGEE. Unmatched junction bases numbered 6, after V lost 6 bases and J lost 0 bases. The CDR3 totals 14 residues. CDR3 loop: CASTPGTTSYEQYF. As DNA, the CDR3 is TGTGCCAGCACCCCCGGGACTACCTCCTACGAGCAGTACTTC.

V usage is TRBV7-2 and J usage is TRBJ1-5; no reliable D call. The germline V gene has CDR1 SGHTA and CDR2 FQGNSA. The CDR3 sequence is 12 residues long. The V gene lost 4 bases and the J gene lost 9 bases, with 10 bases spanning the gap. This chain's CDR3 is CASSSVKWPQHF. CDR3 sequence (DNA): TGTGCCAGCAGCTCCGTTAAGTGGCCCCAGCATTTT.

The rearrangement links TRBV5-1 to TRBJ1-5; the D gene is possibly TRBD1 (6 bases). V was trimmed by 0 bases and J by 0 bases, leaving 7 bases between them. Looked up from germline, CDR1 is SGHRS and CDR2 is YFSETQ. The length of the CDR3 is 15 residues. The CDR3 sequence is CASSLGQASNQPQHF. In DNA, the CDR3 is TGCGCCAGCAGCTTGGGACAGGCTAGCAATCAGCCCCAGCATTTT. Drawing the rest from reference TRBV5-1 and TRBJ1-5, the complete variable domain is KAGVTQTPRYLIKTRGQQVTLSCSPISGHRSVSWYQQTPGQGLQFLFEYFSETQRNKGNFPGRFSGRQFSNSRSEMNVSTLELGDSALYLCASSLGQASNQPQHFGDGTRLSIL.

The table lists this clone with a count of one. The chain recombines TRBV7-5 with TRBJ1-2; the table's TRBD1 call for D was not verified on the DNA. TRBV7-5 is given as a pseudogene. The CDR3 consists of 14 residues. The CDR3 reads CASSLGTGLSGYTF. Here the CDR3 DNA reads TGTGCCAGCAGCTTAGGAACAGGGCTCTCTGGCTACACCTTC.

CDR3 coding DNA: TGCGCCAGCCGGACTTCTAATGAGCAGTTCTTC. Protein product: CASRTSNEQFF. This sequence joins TRBV5-1 and TRBJ2-1; possible D gene TRBD2, 5 bases. V was clipped by 7 bases and J by 7 bases, with 9 bases between them. The CDR3 spans 11 residues. Germline V gene lookup returns CDR1 SGHRS and CDR2 YFSETQ.

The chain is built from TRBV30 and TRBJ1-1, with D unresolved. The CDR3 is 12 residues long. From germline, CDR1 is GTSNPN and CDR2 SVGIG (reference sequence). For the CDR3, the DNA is TGTGCGGAGAACCGAATGGGGACTGAAGCTTTCTTT. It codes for CAENRMGTEAFF.

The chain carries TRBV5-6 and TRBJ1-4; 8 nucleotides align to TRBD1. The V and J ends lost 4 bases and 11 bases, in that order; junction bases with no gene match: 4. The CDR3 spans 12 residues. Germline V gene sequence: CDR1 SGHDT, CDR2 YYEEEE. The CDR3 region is CASSVQGGKLFF. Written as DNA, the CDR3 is TGTGCCAGCAGCGTACAGGGGGGGAAACTGTTTTTT.

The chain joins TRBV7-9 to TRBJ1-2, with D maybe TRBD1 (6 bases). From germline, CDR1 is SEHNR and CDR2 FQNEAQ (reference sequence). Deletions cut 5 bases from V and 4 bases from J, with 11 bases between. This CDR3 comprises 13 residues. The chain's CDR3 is CASSAGQRYGYTF. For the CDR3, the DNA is TGTGCCAGCAGCGCAGGACAGCGCTATGGCTACACCTTC.

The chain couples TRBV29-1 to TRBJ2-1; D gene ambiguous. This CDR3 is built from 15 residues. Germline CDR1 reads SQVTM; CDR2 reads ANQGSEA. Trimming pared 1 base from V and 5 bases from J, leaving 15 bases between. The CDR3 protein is CSVEGFQTSNNEQFF. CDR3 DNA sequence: TGCAGCGTTGAAGGTTTCCAGACTTCTAACAATGAGCAGTTCTTC.

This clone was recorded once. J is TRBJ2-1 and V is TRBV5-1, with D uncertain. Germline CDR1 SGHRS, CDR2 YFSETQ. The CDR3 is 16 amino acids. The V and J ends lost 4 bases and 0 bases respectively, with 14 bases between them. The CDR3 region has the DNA TGCGCCAGCAGCCGATCGGAACTAAGCTCCTACAATGAGCAGTTCTTC. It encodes CASSRSELSSYNEQFF.

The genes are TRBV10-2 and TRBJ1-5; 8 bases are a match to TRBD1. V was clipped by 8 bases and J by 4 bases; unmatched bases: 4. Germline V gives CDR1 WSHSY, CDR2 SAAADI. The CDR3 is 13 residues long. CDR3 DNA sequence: TGCGCCAGCGGGACAGGCGAGAATCAGCCCCAGCATTTT. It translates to CASGTGENQPQHF.

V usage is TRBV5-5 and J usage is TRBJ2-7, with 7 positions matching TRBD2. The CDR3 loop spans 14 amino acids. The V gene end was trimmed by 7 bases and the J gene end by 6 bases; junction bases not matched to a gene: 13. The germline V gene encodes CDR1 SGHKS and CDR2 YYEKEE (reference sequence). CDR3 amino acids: CASRRGERVSEQYF. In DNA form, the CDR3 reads TGTGCCAGCCGCCGGGGGGAGAGAGTCTCCGAGCAGTACTTC.

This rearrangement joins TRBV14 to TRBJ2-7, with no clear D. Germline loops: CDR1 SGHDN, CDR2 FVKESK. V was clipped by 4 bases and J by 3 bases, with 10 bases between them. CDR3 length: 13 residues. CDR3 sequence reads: CASSPSLRYEQYF. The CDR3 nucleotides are TGTGCCAGCAGCCCCAGTCTTCGCTACGAGCAGTACTTC. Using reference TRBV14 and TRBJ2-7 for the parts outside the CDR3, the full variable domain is EAGVTQFPSHSVIEKGQTVTLRCDPISGHDNLYWYRRVMGKEIKFLLHFVKESKQDESGMPNNRFLAERTGGTYSTLKVQPAELEDSGVYFCASSPSLRYEQYFGPGTRLTVT.

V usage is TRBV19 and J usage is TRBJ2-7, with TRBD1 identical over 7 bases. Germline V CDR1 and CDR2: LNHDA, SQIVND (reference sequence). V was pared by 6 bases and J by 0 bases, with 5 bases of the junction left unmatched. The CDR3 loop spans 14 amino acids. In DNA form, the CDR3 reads TGTGCCAGTAGCGCCGGGACAGCCTCCTACGAGCAGTACTTC. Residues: CASSAGTASYEQYF.

CDR3 in DNA: TGTGCCAGCAGTGCTGACAGGCTCTATGGCTACACCTTC. Its protein product is CASSADRLYGYTF. V usage is TRBV25-1 and J usage is TRBJ1-2; D possibly corresponds to TRBD1 (6 bases). The CDR3 runs 13 residues. Germline V gene sequence: CDR1 MGHDK, CDR2 SYGVNS. The V end was cut by 4 bases, the J end by 4 bases, with 10 bases between.

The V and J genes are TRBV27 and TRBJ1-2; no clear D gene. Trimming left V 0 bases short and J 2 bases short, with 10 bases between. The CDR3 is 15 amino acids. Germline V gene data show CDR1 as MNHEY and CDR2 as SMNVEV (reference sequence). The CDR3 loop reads CASSLSPRSNYGYTF. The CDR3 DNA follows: TGTGCCAGCAGTTTATCGCCCCGGTCGAACTATGGCTACACCTTC.

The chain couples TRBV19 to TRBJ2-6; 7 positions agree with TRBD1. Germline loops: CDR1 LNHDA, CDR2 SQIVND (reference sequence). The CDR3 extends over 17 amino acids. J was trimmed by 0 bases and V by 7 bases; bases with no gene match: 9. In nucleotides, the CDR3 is TGTGCCAGTACCCGGCGGACAGGCCTCTCTGGGGCCAACGTCCTGACTTTC. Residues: CASTRRTGLSGANVLTF.